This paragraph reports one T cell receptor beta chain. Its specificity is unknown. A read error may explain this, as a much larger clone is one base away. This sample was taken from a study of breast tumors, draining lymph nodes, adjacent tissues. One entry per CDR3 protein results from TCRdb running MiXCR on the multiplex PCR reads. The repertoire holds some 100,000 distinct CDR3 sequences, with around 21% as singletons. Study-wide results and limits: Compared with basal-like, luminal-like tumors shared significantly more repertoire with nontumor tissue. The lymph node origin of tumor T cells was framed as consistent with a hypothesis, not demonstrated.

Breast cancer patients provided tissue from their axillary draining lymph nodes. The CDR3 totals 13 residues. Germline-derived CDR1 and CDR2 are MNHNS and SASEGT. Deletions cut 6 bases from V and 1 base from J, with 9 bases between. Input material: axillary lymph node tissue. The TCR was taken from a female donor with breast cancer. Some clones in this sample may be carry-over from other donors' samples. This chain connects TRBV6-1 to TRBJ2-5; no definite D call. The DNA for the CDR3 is TGTGCCAGCAGCGGTAGTTCCCAAGAGACCCAGTACTTC. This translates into CASSGSSQETQYF.